Each of the 5 T cell receptor beta chains below was sequenced from the same sample in a study of Ad26.COV2.S vaccination and SARS-CoV-2 variants. Treatment reported: around 19 received Ad26.COV2.S at low or high dose, single or two shots; 5 received placebo; per-sample allocation not given. Repertoires come from day 63 after the first vaccine or placebo injection. Clones were sequenced by immunoSEQ multiplex PCR, and TCRdb holds only the in-frame ones, with some missing. The sample yields 400,000 to 450,000 clones, approximately 90% seen once. The source material was peripheral blood, sampled in a trial of Ad26.COV2.S vaccine versus placebo. These receptors were collected from a person between 18 and 65 years old who received the Ad26.COV2.S COVID-19 vaccine or a placebo.

This clone has only one observation. The CDR3 region is CSGKTDTQYF. As DNA, the CDR3 is TGCAGTGGGAAGACAGATACGCAGTATTTT. The V gene is TRBV20-1, the J gene TRBJ2-3; D uncertain. CDR1 and CDR2 (germline): DFQATT, SNEGSKA (reference sequence). CDR3 length equals 10 residues. Trimming took off 7 bases at V and 3 bases at J, with 5 bases between the two ends.

V is TRBV4-3 and J is TRBJ2-3; a possible D gene is TRBD2 (6 bases). Germline V lookup: CDR1 LGHNA, CDR2 YSLEER. The V end lost 0 bases, the J end lost 2 bases, and 18 bases lay between the germline ends. This CDR3 spans 18 amino acids. The CDR3 reads CASSQDAGGGNPTDTQYF. For the CDR3, the DNA is TGCGCCAGCAGCCAAGACGCGGGCGGCGGGAACCCCACAGATACGCAGTATTTT.

The chain links TRBV10-3 to TRBJ2-1, with D perhaps matching TRBD2 (5 bases). This CDR3 is 15 amino acids long. The V and J ends lost 6 bases and 8 bases respectively, with 20 bases between them. Germline V CDR1 and CDR2: ENHRY, SYGVKD. DNA for the CDR3: TGTGCCATCAGGTCGACTGCTAGTGTGGGAGATGAGCAGTTCTTC. Translated, it gives CAIRSTASVGDEQFF.

The J gene is TRBJ1-5, the V gene TRBV10-2; no definite D call. CDR3 length: 14 residues. V lost 3 bases, J lost 7 bases, and 13 bases lay in between. The V gene's germline CDR1 is WSHSY and CDR2 SAAADI. For the CDR3, the DNA is TGCGCCAGCAGTGACCGGACCGGTTTGCAGCCCCAGCATTTT. This codes for CASSDRTGLQPQHF.

This sequence joins TRBV9 and TRBJ2-7, with D possibly TRBD2 on 5 matching bases. CDR3 length: 14 amino acids. V dropped 4 bases and J dropped 2 bases, with 13 bases sitting between them. Germline lookup yields CDR1 SGDLS and CDR2 YYNGEE. The chain's CDR3 is CASSQGSLTYEQYF. Written as DNA, the CDR3 is TGTGCCAGCAGCCAAGGGAGCCTTACCTACGAGCAGTACTTC.